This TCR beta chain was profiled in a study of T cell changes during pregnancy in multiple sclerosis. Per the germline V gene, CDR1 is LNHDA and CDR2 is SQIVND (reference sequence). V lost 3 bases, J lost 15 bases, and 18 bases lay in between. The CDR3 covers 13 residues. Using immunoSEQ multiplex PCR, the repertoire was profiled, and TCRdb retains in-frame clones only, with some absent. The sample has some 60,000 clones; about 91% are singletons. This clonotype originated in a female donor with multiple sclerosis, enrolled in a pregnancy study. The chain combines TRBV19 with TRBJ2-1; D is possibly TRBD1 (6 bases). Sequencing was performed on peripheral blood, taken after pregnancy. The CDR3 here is CASSMGRQDGPFF. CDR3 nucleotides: TGTGCCAGTAGTATGGGGCGACAGGACGGTCCGTTCTTC.